These 4 T cell receptor beta chains were all obtained from the same sample, sequenced in a study of blood T cell repertoires in COVID-19. The data were produced by immunoSEQ multiplex PCR, yet TCRdb's version contains in-frame clones alone and is incomplete. The profile shows roughly 210,000 clones, 88% of them singletons. The sequenced sample consisted of peripheral blood. The receptors stem from a man aged 70 or older with acute or convalescent COVID-19.

CDR3 DNA sequence: TGCAGCGTTGATAGGGACAGGTCGAAAGAGACCCAGTACTTC. Translation gives CSVDRDRSKETQYF. This chain connects TRBV29-1 to TRBJ2-5; 8 bases match TRBD1. Germline loops: CDR1 SQVTM, CDR2 ANQGSEA. This CDR3 region has 14 residues. With V trimmed by 3 bases and J by 3 bases, 6 bases remained unmatched. Supplemented by reference TRBV29-1 and TRBJ2-5, the full variable domain reads SAVISQKPSRDICQRGTSLTIQCQVDSQVTMMFWYRQQPGQSLTLIATANQGSEATYESGFVIDKFPISRPNLTFSTLTVSNMSPEDSSIYLCSVDRDRSKETQYFGPGTRLLVL.

The table lists this clone with a few counts. The V call is TRBV16, the J call TRBJ2-2; no definite D call. V lost 4 bases, J lost 6 bases, and 12 bases lay in between. This CDR3 spans 14 amino acids. Germline CDR1 is KGHSY and CDR2 is FQNENV. CDR3 bases: TGTGCCAGCAGCCCAACAGCAGGATCCGGGGAGCTGTTTTTT. It codes for CASSPTAGSGELFF.

V usage is TRBV4-2 and J usage is TRBJ1-4; D remains unclear. The V gene's germline CDR1 is LGHNA and CDR2 YNFKEQ. CDR3 length: 16 amino acids. V dropped 4 bases and J dropped 8 bases, with 20 bases sitting between them. The CDR3 sequence is CASSPFEIPGKEKLFF. The CDR3, as DNA: TGTGCCAGCAGCCCGTTCGAAATCCCGGGAAAGGAAAAACTGTTTTTT.

The chain carries TRBV3-1 (or the pseudogene TRBV3-2) and TRBJ2-7; 11 nucleotides align to TRBD2. Per the germline V gene, CDR1 is LGHDT and CDR2 is YNNKEL (reference sequence). Trimming removed 1 base from V and 0 bases from J; junction bases left unmatched: 2. This CDR3 contains 16 residues. CDR3 DNA: TGTGCCAGCAGCCAAGGACTAGCGGGAATCTCCTACGAGCAGTACTTC. Amino acids: CASSQGLAGISYEQYF.